Each of the 25 T cell receptor beta chains below was sequenced from the same sample in a study of T cells after yellow fever vaccination. One entry per CDR3 protein results from TCRdb running MiXCR on the 5' RACE reads. The table has 500,000 to 650,000 distinct CDR3 sequences, 9% to 15% seen once. The input for sequencing was PBMCs, taken on the day of the yellow fever booster vaccination. These receptors were obtained from a young man who received the YFV17D yellow fever vaccine.

This clonotype was detected many times. The chain uses TRBV12-3 or TRBV12-4 and TRBJ2-7; no clear D. The CDR3 is 13 amino acids. Trimming stripped 6 bases from V and 0 bases from J, with 9 bases between. CDR3 coding DNA: TGTGCCAGCAGCCTGAGGAGCTCCTACGAGCAGTACTTC. Its translation is CASSLRSSYEQYF.

This clonotype has only a few counts. The chain joins TRBV30 to TRBJ2-7; tentatively, D is TRBD1 (6 bases). Germline assignment: CDR1 GTSNPN and CDR2 SVGIG (reference sequence). This CDR3 has 13 residues. Trimming left V 4 bases short and J 3 bases short, with 13 bases between. The chain's CDR3 is CAWTRDIYYEQYF. The CDR3 DNA is TGTGCCTGGACCCGGGACATATACTACGAGCAGTACTTC.

This clonotype has a count of ten or more. The chain couples TRBV12-3 or TRBV12-4 to TRBJ2-3, with 8 nucleotides matching TRBD1. V shed 5 bases and J 1 base; nucleotides not matched to a gene: 5. CDR3 length: 15 amino acids. The CDR3 DNA is TGTGCCAGCAGTGGACAGGGAGGAGGCACAGATACGCAGTATTTT. It is translated as CASSGQGGGTDTQYF.

V gene TRBV7-9 combines with J gene TRBJ1-3; D is perhaps TRBD1 (5 bases). The germline V gene encodes CDR1 SEHNR and CDR2 FQNEAQ (reference sequence). Trimming removed 0 bases at V and 8 bases at J, with 20 bases between. The CDR3 sequence is 17 residues long. The CDR3 DNA sequence: TGTGCCAGCAGCTTAGCGGGTCCGGGGCCAAGGCGGGACACCATATATTTT. Its protein product is CASSLAGPGPRRDTIYF.

The chain couples TRBV6-2 or TRBV6-3 to TRBJ2-2, with 10 bases fitting TRBD2. Losses at the gene ends were 7 bases for V and 6 bases for J; bases not matched to a gene: 2. This CDR3 contains 13 residues. Germline V gives CDR1 MNHEY, CDR2 SVGEGT. The CDR3 reads CASKGTSAGELFF. CDR3 DNA sequence: TGTGCCAGCAAGGGGACTAGCGCCGGGGAGCTGTTTTTT.

The V call is TRBV5-6, the J call TRBJ2-7, with a possible D match to TRBD1 (5 bases). Germline V gene sequence: CDR1 SGHDT, CDR2 YYEEEE. This CDR3 region has 13 residues. The V end lost 4 bases, the J end lost 6 bases, and 14 bases lay between the germline ends. The CDR3 is CASSVDRASEQYF. The CDR3 DNA follows: TGTGCCAGCAGCGTCGACAGAGCCTCCGAGCAGTACTTC. The full variable domain, with the rest looked up from reference TRBV5-6 and TRBJ2-7, is DAGVTQSPTHLIKTRGQQVTLRCSPKSGHDTVSWYQQALGQGPQFIFQYYEEEERQRGNFPDRFSGHQFPNYSSELNVNALLLGDSALYLCASSVDRASEQYFGPGTRLTVT.

This sequence joins TRBV12-3 or TRBV12-4 and TRBJ2-3; D possibly corresponds to TRBD2 (6 bases). V was clipped by 8 bases and J by 0 bases, with 6 bases between them. This CDR3 has 12 residues. CDR3 sequence: CASRGSTDTQYF. As DNA, the CDR3 is TGTGCCAGCCGGGGGAGCACAGATACGCAGTATTTT.

This clonotype was picked up a small number of times. This chain uses TRBV29-1 with TRBJ2-7; D remains unclear. Germline V gene sequence: CDR1 SQVTM, CDR2 ANQGSEA. The V and J ends lost 0 bases and 0 bases respectively, with 9 bases between them. This CDR3 spans 14 amino acids. In DNA form, the CDR3 reads TGCAGCGTTGAAGATAAGGCGAACTCCTACGAGCAGTACTTC. Its protein product is CSVEDKANSYEQYF.

This chain uses TRBV27 with TRBJ2-3; 7 positions match TRBD1. Per germline, CDR1 MNHEY and CDR2 SMNVEV (reference sequence). The CDR3 contains 16 residues. V was clipped by 6 bases and J by 0 bases; unmatched bases: 9. Here the CDR3 DNA reads TGTGCCAGCAGGCTTATCGGACAGGCTAGCACAGATACGCAGTATTTT. Translated: CASRLIGQASTDTQYF.

This rearrangement joins TRBV21-1 to TRBJ2-6; the table's D call, TRBD1, has no DNA check behind it. TRBV21-1 represents a pseudogene. The CDR3 runs to 18 residues. CDR3 loop: CASPVGDWGIPGANVLTF. As DNA, the CDR3 is TGTGCCAGCCCCGTAGGCGATTGGGGCATTCCTGGGGCCAACGTCCTGACTTTC.

V is TRBV7-9 and J is TRBJ2-7, with 12 bases identical to TRBD1. Germline V CDR1 and CDR2: SEHNR, FQNEAQ (reference sequence). J lost 5 bases, V lost 6 bases, and 8 bases had no gene match. The CDR3 loop spans 15 amino acids. The CDR3 protein is CASRPLGTGGHEQYF. The CDR3, as DNA: TGTGCCAGCAGACCTCTCGGGACAGGGGGCCACGAGCAGTACTTC.

The chain uses TRBV12-1 and TRBJ2-5; the table gives TRBD2 as D, unverified against the DNA. TRBV12-1 is shown as a pseudogene. The CDR3 spans 18 residues. CDR3 region: CASSVSAPTSGPRVAQYF. Written as DNA, the CDR3 is TGTGCCAGCAGCGTTTCCGCCCCTACTAGCGGCCCAAGGGTGGCCCAGTACTTC.

This chain joins TRBV11-2 and TRBJ2-7; D gene uncertain. This CDR3 is 12 amino acids long. The germline V gene has CDR1 SGHAT and CDR2 FQNNGV. The V end was cut by 8 bases, the J end by 0 bases, with 8 bases between. DNA for the CDR3: TGTGCCAGCGCCCTCATCTCCTACGAGCAGTACTTC. As protein: CASALISYEQYF.

Only a few counts were recorded for this clonotype. The gene calls are TRBV6-1 and TRBJ2-3, with D possibly TRBD1 on 6 matching bases. The CDR3 length is 13 residues. Germline values: CDR1 MNHNS, CDR2 SASEGT. V lost 6 bases, J lost 14 bases, and 21 bases lay in between. The CDR3 loop reads CASSPPLGGKPYF. The DNA for the CDR3 is TGTGCCAGCAGCCCCCCTTTAGGGGGTAAGCCGTATTTT.

There are a few counts of this clonotype. V usage is TRBV7-2 and J usage is TRBJ1-1; D unresolved. Germline lookup yields CDR1 SGHTA and CDR2 FQGNSA. The germline V and J ends were trimmed by 5 bases and 9 bases, with 13 bases remaining between them. The CDR3 runs to 12 residues. CDR3 sequence (DNA): TGTGCCAGCAGCCCTAGTGCGGGGAAAGCTTTCTTT. Protein sequence: CASSPSAGKAFF.

In nucleotides, the CDR3 is TGTGCCAGCACGATGATAGCGGGAGGGAGCACAGATACGCAGTATTTT. It specifies CASTMIAGGSTDTQYF. The rearrangement links TRBV7-2 to TRBJ2-3, with TRBD2 identical over 11 bases. J was trimmed by 0 bases and V by 7 bases; bases with no gene match: 6. Germline V gene lookup returns CDR1 SGHTA and CDR2 FQGNSA. The length of the CDR3 is 16 residues.

There are a few counts of this clonotype. The chain links TRBV7-2 to TRBJ2-3; 7 bases fit TRBD2. Germline-derived CDR1 and CDR2 are SGHTA and FQGNSA. The CDR3 has 15 amino acids. Germline trimming cut 2 bases from V and 6 bases from J; bases unmatched to any gene: 8. In DNA form, the CDR3 reads TGTGCCAGCAGCTTATGGGGGGGAGCTTCCGATACGCAGTATTTT. The encoded protein is CASSLWGGASDTQYF. The full variable domain, rest sourced from reference TRBV7-2 and TRBJ2-3, is GAGVSQSPSNKVTEKGKDVELRCDPISGHTALYWYRQSLGQGLEFLIYFQGNSAPDKSGLPSDRFSAERTGGSVSTLTIQRTQQEDSAVYLCASSLWGGASDTQYFGPGTRLTVL.

This clonotype was seen only a few times. The genes are TRBV20-1 and TRBJ2-7, with TRBD2 as a possible D gene (6 bases). CDR1 and CDR2 (germline): DFQATT, SNEGSKA (reference sequence). Trimming took off 3 bases at V and 7 bases at J, with 16 bases between the two ends. The CDR3 totals 13 residues. CDR3 in amino acids: CSASGTGLGEQYF. The CDR3 coding sequence is TGCAGTGCTAGTGGGACTGGGCTTGGGGAGCAGTACTTC.

This clonotype was counted between two and nine times. The V and J genes are TRBV7-2 and TRBJ2-5; 7 nucleotides agree with TRBD2. V was pared by 1 base and J by 5 bases, with 4 bases of the junction left unmatched. CDR1 and CDR2 (germline): SGHTA, FQGNSA. The CDR3 extends over 14 amino acids. The CDR3 DNA sequence: TGTGCCAGCAGCTTAGTCGTGGGAGGGGAGACCCAGTACTTC. It translates to CASSLVVGGETQYF.

This chain uses TRBV18 with TRBJ2-1; 9 bases are a match to TRBD2. CDR3 length equals 12 residues. Germline assignment: CDR1 KGHSH and CDR2 LQKENI. This CDR3 is CGSGSQFNEQFF. In nucleotides, the CDR3 is TGTGGTAGCGGGAGTCAGTTCAATGAGCAGTTCTTC. The entire variable domain, with the rest obtained from reference TRBV18 and TRBJ2-1, is as follows: NAGVMQNPRHLVRRRGQEARLRCSPMKGHSHVYWYRQLPEEGLKFMVYLQKENIIDESGMPKERFSAEFPKEGPSILRIQQVVRGDSAAYFCGSGSQFNEQFFGPGTRLTVL.

This clonotype has only a few counts. The rearrangement links TRBV3-1 to TRBJ2-3; possible D gene TRBD2, 5 bases. The CDR3 contains 16 residues. CDR1 and CDR2 from the germline V gene are LGHDT and YNNKEL (reference sequence). V was pared by 1 base and J by 0 bases, with 11 bases between. The DNA for the CDR3 is TGTGCCAGCAGCCAAGTAGTACCGGGGAGCACAGATACGCAGTATTTT. It is translated as CASSQVVPGSTDTQYF.

This clonotype was picked up a small number of times. The chain couples TRBV5-1 to TRBJ2-3; 10 positions match TRBD2. The V and J ends lost 3 bases and 4 bases, in that order; junction bases with no gene match: 8. This CDR3 contains 16 residues. Germline V gives CDR1 SGHRS, CDR2 YFSETQ. CDR3 region: CASSWGVAGGPDTQYF. CDR3 DNA sequence: TGCGCCAGCAGCTGGGGAGTAGCGGGAGGTCCAGATACGCAGTATTTT.

This clonotype was picked up a small number of times. The chain recombines TRBV10-3 with TRBJ1-1; TRBD1 might be the D (5 bases). There are 14 residues in the CDR3. With 7 bases removed from V and 1 base from J, the gap between germline ends came to 13 bases. Germline V CDR1 and CDR2: ENHRY, SYGVKD. CDR3 region: CAINKGTENTEAFF. The CDR3 region has the DNA TGTGCCATCAATAAGGGGACCGAGAACACTGAAGCTTTCTTT.

This clonotype was picked up a small number of times. This chain joins TRBV28 and TRBJ2-1; the match to TRBD2 covers 8 bases. The CDR3 sequence is 15 residues long. Germline CDR1 MDHEN, CDR2 SYDVKM. V dropped 3 bases and J dropped 7; count of bases not matched to a gene: 8. The CDR3 region has the DNA TGTGCCAGCAGTTTGGAAGCGGGAGTTAGGAATGAGCAGTTCTTC. This encodes CASSLEAGVRNEQFF.

This clonotype was seen ten or more times. The chain joins TRBV14 to TRBJ2-5, with D possibly TRBD2 on 6 matching bases. This CDR3 comprises 17 residues. V dropped 1 base and J dropped 1 base, with 16 bases sitting between them. Germline V gives CDR1 SGHDN, CDR2 FVKESK. CDR3 sequence (DNA): TGTGCCAGCAGCCAAGGGTCGCGGGGACCTATCCAAGAGACCCAGTACTTC. Its protein is CASSQGSRGPIQETQYF.